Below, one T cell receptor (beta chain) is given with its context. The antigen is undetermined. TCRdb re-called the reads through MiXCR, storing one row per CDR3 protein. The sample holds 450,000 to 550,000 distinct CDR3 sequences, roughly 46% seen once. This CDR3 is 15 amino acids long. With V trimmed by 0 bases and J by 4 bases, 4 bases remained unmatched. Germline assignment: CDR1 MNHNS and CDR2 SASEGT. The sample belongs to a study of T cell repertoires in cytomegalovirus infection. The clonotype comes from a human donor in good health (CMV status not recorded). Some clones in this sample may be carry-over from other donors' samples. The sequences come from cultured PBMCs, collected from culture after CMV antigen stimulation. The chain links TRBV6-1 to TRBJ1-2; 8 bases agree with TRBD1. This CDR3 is CASSEAVGTGYGYTF. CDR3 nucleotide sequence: TGTGCCAGCAGTGAAGCGGTAGGGACAGGCTATGGCTACACCTTC.